This record covers a single T cell receptor beta chain. Its target is not known. The data were obtained in a study of beta chain features in type 1 diabetes. The isolated RNA, all of it, was reverse transcribed, so expressed TCRB transcripts were what got sequenced. The repertoire was sequenced with immunoSEQ multiplex PCR; TCRdb's copy has only in-frame clones and lacks some. The sample shows a few hundred thousand clones, over 9% of them seen only once. The CDR3 runs to 13 residues. Germline values: CDR1 MDHEN, CDR2 SYDVKM. V lost 6 bases and J lost 4, with 10 bases in between. Study results and caveats: People with Type 1 diabetes carried modestly yet significantly shorter TCRB CDR3s in all four CD4+ subsets.

The chain joins TRBV28 to TRBJ1-5; maybe TRBD1 (5 bases). The sample consisted of central memory CD4+ T cells from blood. This sequence was found in a man aged 30 to 45 with type 1 diabetes. The DNA of the CDR3 is TGTGCCAGCAGGGGGCCTAGAAATCAGCCCCAGCATTTT. Its translation is CASRGPRNQPQHF.